This record covers a single TCR beta chain. Here immunoSEQ multiplex PCR was the method, and the copy in TCRdb shows in-frame clones only, minus some. The sample includes 200,000 to 250,000 clones, 88% of them seen just once. This sample is drawn from a study of Ad26.COV2.S vaccination and SARS-CoV-2 variants. The CDR3 contains 15 residues. Germline V gene sequence: CDR1 SEHNR, CDR2 FQNEAQ (reference sequence). V was shortened by 0 bases and J by 5 bases, with 8 bases between the two germline ends. Treatment here: some 20 received Ad26.COV2.S at low or high dose, single or two shots; about 5 received placebo; per-sample allocation not given. Sampling was performed 63 days after the first vaccine or placebo injection.

Sequences were derived from peripheral blood, sampled in a trial of Ad26.COV2.S vaccine versus placebo. This chain uses TRBV7-9 with TRBJ1-6, with D perhaps TRBD1 (5 bases). The origin of this receptor is a person aged 18-60 years who received the Ad26.COV2.S COVID-19 vaccine or a placebo. CDR3 loop: CASSLAGTDNSPLHF. In DNA form, the CDR3 reads TGTGCCAGCAGCTTAGCCGGGACGGATAATTCACCCCTCCACTTT.